Below, 3 T cell receptor beta chains from the same sample are listed, as sequenced in a study of ipilimumab plus nivolumab after autologous stem cell transplantation. The method was immunoSEQ multiplex PCR; TCRdb's version includes in-frame clones alone and lacks a portion of them. Found here are over 8,000 clones, 78% of them singletons; the top ten hold approximately 8.2%. Source: PBMCs, taken in a trial of ipilimumab plus nivolumab as post-transplant consolidation. Source of these receptors: a male donor with diffuse large B-cell lymphoma.

This rearrangement joins TRBV7-3 to TRBJ2-5, with TRBD2 as a possible D gene (5 bases). Germline V gene sequence: CDR1 SGHTA, CDR2 FQGTGA. The CDR3 has 13 amino acids. Trimming removed 2 bases from V and 2 bases from J, with 6 bases in between. The CDR3: CASSLSGQETQYF. Written as DNA, the CDR3 is TGTGCCAGCAGCTTATCGGGGCAAGAGACCCAGTACTTC.

The chain links TRBV6-6 to TRBJ1-3, with a possible D match to TRBD1 (5 bases). The germline gives CDR1 MNHNY, CDR2 SVGAGI (reference sequence). CDR3 size: 14 residues. V gave up 10 bases and J gave up 0 bases, with 13 bases separating them. CDR3: CATTGVSSGNTIYF. The CDR3 nucleotides are TGTGCCACCACAGGTGTGAGCTCTGGAAACACCATATATTTT.

The chain links TRBV7-2 to TRBJ2-1, with 10 bases matching TRBD1. The CDR3 is made up of 16 amino acids. Per germline, CDR1 SGHTA and CDR2 FQGNSA. J gave up 9 bases and V 5 bases, and 13 bases lay outside the gene matches. CDR3 sequence: CASSPGDRGFQIEQFF. In nucleotides, the CDR3 is TGTGCCAGCAGCCCTGGGGACAGGGGCTTTCAAATTGAGCAGTTCTTC.